This TCR beta chain came from a study of cytomegalovirus exposure and HLA in healthy donors. Study-wide results and caveats: Later on, an analysis found that several of the most significant clusters appeared to be linked to common viral pathogens, which included parvovirus B19. Many donors carried some public TCRs, although rarity characterized most TCR sequences. After further analysis at a later stage, 16,951 TCR beta sequences were associated with HLA alleles at 0.05 false discovery rate.

Turning to this clone: The antigen remains unidentified.

60 Vbeta and 13 Jbeta primers were used in PCR. Method: immunoSEQ multiplex PCR; TCRdb's copy keeps in-frame clones and lacks some. The table includes under 150,000 clones, about 78% detected once. Germline V gene lookup returns CDR1 SGHRS and CDR2 YFSETQ. V lost 0 bases and J 2 bases, leaving 12 bases between the germline ends. The CDR3 runs 15 residues. Although they were nominally healthy when sampled, donors likely had unrecorded immune exposures. The origin of this receptor is a human donor in good health. The rearrangement uses TRBV5-1 and TRBJ2-7; no definite D call. Specimen: PBMCs. CDR3 bases: TGCGCCAGCAGCTTGGAGTCCACAGCAGCCTACGAGCAGTACTTC. This sequence encodes CASSLESTAAYEQYF.